The T cell receptor (beta chain) described here comes from a study of blood T cell repertoires in COVID-19. TCRdb's table, derived via immunoSEQ multiplex PCR, lists solely in-frame clones and lacks some. The sample shows fewer than 300,000 clones, about 85% of them seen only once. Germline CDR1 SGDLS, CDR2 YYNGEE. CDR3 length equals 16 residues. Unmatched junction bases numbered 10, after V lost 4 bases and J lost 4 bases. The chain couples TRBV9 to TRBJ2-1; TRBD2 matches at 8 bases. The sequencing input was peripheral blood. This sequence originates from a human donor with COVID-19, enrolled during active disease. The donor label of this sample is uncertain. The CDR3 sequence is CASSILGRGDYNEQFF. The CDR3 DNA reads TGTGCCAGCAGCATCCTGGGGCGGGGGGATTACAATGAGCAGTTCTTC. The full variable domain, completed using reference TRBV9 and TRBJ2-1, is DSGVTQTPKHLITATGQRVTLRCSPRSGDLSVYWYQQSLDQGLQFLIQYYNGEERAKGNILERFSAQQFPDLHSELNLSSLELGDSALYFCASSILGRGDYNEQFFGPGTRLTVL.